This is a list of T cell receptor beta chains from one sample in a study of shared clonotypes between healthy human individuals. Clones were sequenced by immunoSEQ multiplex PCR, and TCRdb holds only the in-frame ones, with some missing. Among roughly 1,600,000 clones listed, roughly 98.5% were seen once. Sequenced sample: naive CD4+ T cells sorted from blood. Receptors were obtained from a man aged 25 to 45 in good health. The CDR3 runs from the conserved cysteine through the conserved F or W. The order of the fields is V gene, D gene, J gene, clone size, CDR3 protein, CDR3 DNA. The D gene is left open where the match is weak. Size is omitted from some rows. Given values are once, few, many or a class for expanded clones.

TRBV7-2	TRBD2	TRBJ2-1	NA	CASSSRLASNEQFF	TGTGCCAGCAGCTCCCGACTAGCAAGCAATGAGCAGTTCTTC
TRBV11-3	TRBD1	TRBJ2-3	NA	CASSLQGTDTQYF	TGTGCCAGCAGCCTACAGGGGACAGATACGCAGTATTTT
TRBV7-2	NA	TRBJ2-7	once	CASSLVAGIVAYEQYF	TGTGCCAGCAGCTTAGTAGCAGGGATAGTTGCCTACGAGCAGTACTTC
TRBV15	NA	TRBJ1-5	NA	CATSVRTGRNQPQHF	TGTGCCACCTCAGTCCGGACGGGACGTAATCAGCCCCAGCATTTT
TRBV28	NA	TRBJ2-7	NA	CASSGIAVYPGEQYF	TGTGCCAGCAGCGGCATAGCGGTCTACCCTGGCGAGCAGTACTTC
TRBV9	TRBD2	TRBJ2-4	NA	CASSVGTSVPKNIQYF	TGTGCCAGCAGCGTAGGGACTAGCGTACCCAAAAACATTCAGTACTTC
TRBV5-4	TRBD2	TRBJ2-7	NA	CASSSEGGGRPHEQYF	TGTGCCAGCAGCTCGGAGGGGGGCGGGAGGCCCCACGAGCAGTACTTC
TRBV29-1	NA	TRBJ2-1	NA	CSVEGARSSYNEQFF	TGCAGCGTTGAGGGAGCTAGAAGCTCCTACAATGAGCAGTTCTTC
TRBV6-5	NA	TRBJ1-2	NA	CASSPRGTNYGYTF	TGTGCCAGCAGTCCTCGGGGGACTAACTATGGCTACACCTTC
TRBV7-2	NA	TRBJ1-2	NA	CASSLLDRPNYGYTF	TGTGCCAGCAGCTTGCTTGACAGGCCCAACTATGGCTACACCTTC
TRBV2	NA	TRBJ2-5	NA	CASSLRTVQETQYF	TGTGCCAGCAGTCTTCGGACAGTTCAAGAGACCCAGTACTTC
TRBV7-8	TRBD1	TRBJ2-7	NA	CASSLEVSDRDSIGYEQYF	TGTGCCAGCAGCTTAGAGGTATCTGACAGGGACAGTATAGGGTACGAGCAGTACTTC
TRBV7-2	TRBD1	TRBJ2-7	once	CASSLAGQVGEQYF	TGTGCCAGCAGCTTAGCCGGACAGGTAGGAGAGCAGTACTTC
TRBV4-3	NA	TRBJ2-2	NA	CASSQQQGVGELFF	TGCGCCAGCAGCCAACAACAGGGTGTCGGGGAGCTGTTTTTT
TRBV19	TRBD2	TRBJ2-7	NA	CASSKTGTSTYEQYF	TGTGCCAGTAGTAAAACCGGGACTAGCACCTACGAGCAGTACTTC
TRBV25-1	TRBD2	TRBJ2-3	NA	CASSVVLAGGITDTQYF	TGTGCCAGCAGTGTGGTACTAGCGGGAGGGATCACAGATACGCAGTATTTT
TRBV19	NA	TRBJ2-3	NA	CASSILGGRRFFTDTQYF	TGTGCCAGTAGTATCCTGGGGGGCAGGAGGTTCTTTACAGATACGCAGTATTTT
TRBV5-1	TRBD2	TRBJ2-5	NA	CASSPLTSGQETQYF	TGCGCCAGCAGTCCTCTCACTAGCGGGCAAGAGACCCAGTACTTC
TRBV30	NA	TRBJ2-3	NA	CAWSVGTDTQYF	TGTGCCTGGAGTGTCGGCACAGATACGCAGTATTTT
TRBV10-3	NA	TRBJ1-1	NA	CAISESTRGWTEAFF	TGTGCCATCAGTGAGTCGACACGGGGTTGGACTGAAGCTTTCTTT
TRBV29-1	NA	TRBJ2-1	once	CSVNKGEQFF	TGCAGCGTTAACAAGGGTGAGCAGTTCTTC
TRBV5-1	TRBD2	TRBJ2-3	once	CASRLAGGGTDTQYF	TGCGCCAGCAGACTAGCGGGAGGCGGTACAGATACGCAGTATTTT
TRBV11-2	NA	TRBJ2-5	NA	CASGQETQYF	TGTGCCAGCGGCCAGGAGACCCAGTACTTC
TRBV27	NA	TRBJ2-7	NA	CASSTQVEGHYEQYF	TGTGCCAGCAGTACCCAGGTCGAGGGACACTACGAGCAGTACTTC
TRBV11-2	NA	TRBJ2-7	NA	CASSLVRELGQYF	TGTGCCAGCAGCTTAGTCCGGGAGCTGGGGCAGTACTTC
TRBV28	NA	TRBJ2-1	NA	CASKDSRSSYNEQFF	TGTGCAAGCAAAGATAGCCGAAGCTCCTACAATGAGCAGTTCTTC
TRBV6-1	NA	TRBJ1-5	once	CASSMPGGLGQPQHF	TGTGCCAGCAGTATGCCGGGGGGCTTGGGTCAGCCCCAGCATTTT
TRBV18	NA	TRBJ1-1	once	CASSLEDGNTEAFF	TGTGCCAGCTCGCTAGAAGACGGAAACACTGAAGCTTTCTTT
TRBV4-1	TRBD2	TRBJ2-5	NA	CASSQTSGETQYF	TGCGCCAGCAGCCAGACTAGCGGAGAGACCCAGTACTTC
TRBV7-2	NA	TRBJ1-5	NA	CASSLGRAGNQPQHF	TGTGCCAGCAGCTTGGGCAGGGCAGGCAATCAGCCCCAGCATTTT
TRBV11-2	NA	TRBJ2-1	NA	CASSSARLVQSEQFF	TGTGCCAGCAGCTCAGCCCGACTAGTGCAAAGCGAGCAGTTCTTC
TRBV10-3	NA	TRBJ2-7	NA	CAISGGYEQYF	TGTGCCATCAGTGGGGGCTACGAGCAGTACTTC
TRBV6-1	TRBD2	TRBJ2-3	NA	CASRAGGSSDTQYF	TGTGCCAGCAGAGCGGGAGGGAGCTCAGATACGCAGTATTTT
TRBV2	NA	TRBJ2-2	NA	CASSIHGKNTGELFF	TGTGCCAGCAGTATACACGGGAAGAACACCGGGGAGCTGTTTTTT
TRBV25-1	NA	TRBJ2-1	NA	CASSESGVYNEQFF	TGTGCCAGCAGTGAATCTGGGGTTTACAATGAGCAGTTCTTC
TRBV30	NA	TRBJ2-7	NA	CAWAPGASYEQYF	TGTGCCTGGGCGCCAGGGGCCTCCTACGAGCAGTACTTC
TRBV7-9	NA	TRBJ1-1	NA	CASSTTGVYTEAFF	TGTGCCAGCTCCACGACAGGAGTATACACTGAAGCTTTCTTT
TRBV5-4	NA	TRBJ2-7	NA	CASSLDRVYEQYF	TGTGCCAGCAGCTTGGACAGGGTCTACGAGCAGTACTTC
TRBV18	NA	TRBJ1-2	NA	CASSGDRYGYTF	TGTGCCAGCTCAGGCGACAGGTATGGCTACACCTTC
TRBV28	NA	TRBJ1-1	NA	CASSPGTKITEAFF	TGTGCCAGCAGCCCTGGGACGAAAATAACTGAAGCTTTCTTT
TRBV10-3	TRBD1	TRBJ2-5	NA	CAISQGDRAETQYF	TGTGCCATCAGCCAGGGGGACCGCGCGGAGACCCAGTACTTC
TRBV5-1	NA	TRBJ2-5	once	CASSLEGQETQYF	TGCGCCAGCAGCTTGGAAGGACAAGAGACCCAGTACTTC
TRBV5-1	NA	TRBJ2-2	once	CASRPSGSGPGELFF	TGCGCCAGCAGACCCTCTGGAAGCGGGCCCGGGGAGCTGTTTTTT
TRBV30	NA	TRBJ2-1	NA	CAWSHLLNEQFF	TGTGCCTGGAGCCACCTTCTAAATGAGCAGTTCTTC